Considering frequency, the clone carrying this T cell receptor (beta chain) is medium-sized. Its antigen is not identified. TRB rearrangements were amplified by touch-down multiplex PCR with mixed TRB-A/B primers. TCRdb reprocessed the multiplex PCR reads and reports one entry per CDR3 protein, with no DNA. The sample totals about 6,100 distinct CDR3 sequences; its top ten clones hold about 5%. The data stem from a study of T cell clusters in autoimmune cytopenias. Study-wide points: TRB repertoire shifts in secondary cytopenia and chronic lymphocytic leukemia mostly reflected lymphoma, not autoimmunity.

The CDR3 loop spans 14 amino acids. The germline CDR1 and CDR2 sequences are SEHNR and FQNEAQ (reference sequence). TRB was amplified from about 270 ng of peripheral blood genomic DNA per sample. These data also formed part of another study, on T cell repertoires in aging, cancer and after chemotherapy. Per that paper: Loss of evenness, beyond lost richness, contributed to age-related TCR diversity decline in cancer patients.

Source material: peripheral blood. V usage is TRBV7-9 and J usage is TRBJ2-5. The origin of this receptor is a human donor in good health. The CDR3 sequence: CASSTPWIQETQYF.